Below, 19 T cell receptor beta chains from the same sample are listed, as sequenced in a study of shared clonotypes between healthy human individuals. Only CD45RO-negative cells positively selected for CCR7 counted as naive CD8 cells, so terminally differentiated effector memory CD45RA+ cells were excluded. The table came from immunoSEQ multiplex PCR; TCRdb's copy has only in-frame clones and leaves some out. The table lists roughly 2,000,000 clones, around 93% of them singletons. Sequencing input: naive CD8+ T cells from PBMCs. These receptors all come from a man aged 18 to 29 in good health. Some clones in this sample may be carry-over from other donors' samples.

This clone has a handful of counts. The sample holds other DNA sequences that translate to the same CDR3. The chain combines TRBV5-1 with TRBJ2-7, with 12 bases identical to TRBD2. V lost 4 bases and J lost 2; bases outside the gene matches: 4. This CDR3 spans 15 amino acids. Per germline, CDR1 SGHRS and CDR2 YFSETQ. The CDR3 reads CASSPGLAGAYEQYF. CDR3 bases: TGCGCCAGCAGCCCGGGACTAGCGGGCGCCTACGAGCAGTACTTC.

This clone was seen once. The V call is TRBV18, the J call TRBJ2-1; the D gene is possibly TRBD1 (5 bases). The V gene's germline CDR1 is KGHSH and CDR2 LQKENI. V was cut by 2 bases and J by 2 bases, with 10 bases left in between. CDR3 size: 15 residues. CDR3 DNA: TGTGCCAGCTCACCAAATTGGGGCCCCTACAATGAGCAGTTCTTC. Translated: CASSPNWGPYNEQFF.

Concerning this clone: In the same sample, other DNA sequences code for this CDR3. This chain's CDR3 is CASSDGYEQYF. The CDR3 coding sequence is TGTGCCAGCAGCGATGGTTACGAGCAGTACTTC. The V call is TRBV7-2, the J call TRBJ2-7; the D is unclear. The CDR3 has 11 residues. Germline V gene lookup returns CDR1 SGHTA and CDR2 FQGNSA. V was trimmed by 5 bases and J by 4 bases, leaving 6 bases between them.

This clone was found a few times. The chain has TRBV25-1 and TRBJ1-4; D not resolved. This CDR3 contains 11 residues. CDR1 MGHDK and CDR2 SYGVNS come from the germline V gene. V lost 6 bases to trimming and J lost 8 bases, with 7 bases between them. The CDR3 sequence is CASSFGEKLFF. For the CDR3, the DNA is TGTGCCAGCAGCTTCGGAGAAAAACTGTTTTTT.

This sequence joins TRBV4-1 and TRBJ1-4; D gene unclear. The CDR3 contains 16 residues. Germline V CDR1 and CDR2: MGHRA, YSYEKL. V was pared by 4 bases and J by 1 base, with 13 bases between. The CDR3 protein is CASSPPTHRTNEKLFF. DNA of the CDR3: TGCGCCAGCAGCCCCCCTACGCATAGAACTAATGAAAAACTGTTTTTT.

V and J are TRBV6-4 and TRBJ2-1; D is perhaps TRBD2 (6 bases). CDR3 length equals 14 residues. Trimming pared 6 bases from V and 3 bases from J, leaving 12 bases between. Per germline, CDR1 MRHNA and CDR2 SNTAGT. The CDR3 DNA follows: TGTGCCAGCAGCCAGGAGGGGCTCTACAATGAGCAGTTCTTC. It encodes CASSQEGLYNEQFF.

V is TRBV28 and J is TRBJ2-7, with TRBD1 matching over 7 bases. The CDR3 is 13 amino acids. CDR1 MDHEN and CDR2 SYDVKM come from the germline V gene. The junction had 6 bases not matched to a gene; V was cut back by 7 bases and J by 3 bases. This CDR3 is CASKETGNYEQYF. The CDR3 nucleotides are TGTGCCAGCAAGGAGACAGGGAACTACGAGCAGTACTTC.

The rearrangement links TRBV5-1 to TRBJ2-4; the D gene is possibly TRBD2 (6 bases). CDR3 length: 16 residues. Germline CDR1 reads SGHRS; CDR2 reads YFSETQ. Trimming left V 2 bases short and J 3 bases short, with 15 bases between. This CDR3 is CASSLHSGPFKNIQYF. The CDR3 DNA is TGCGCCAGCAGCTTACATAGCGGACCGTTCAAAAACATTCAGTACTTC.

The CDR3 DNA reads TGTGCCAGCAGCCCATGGACAGGGGGCTACAATGAGCAGTTCTTC. It yields the protein CASSPWTGGYNEQFF. This sequence joins TRBV11-2 and TRBJ2-1, with 10 nucleotides matching TRBD1. The J segment lost 3 bases and the V segment lost 5 bases, leaving 4 bases of the junction unmatched. Germline V lookup: CDR1 SGHAT, CDR2 FQNNGV. This CDR3 has 15 amino acids.

The rearrangement joins TRBV6-5 to TRBJ1-5; D perhaps matches TRBD1 (5 bases). Germline V gives CDR1 MNHEY, CDR2 SVGAGI. This CDR3 has 15 amino acids. The germline V and J ends were trimmed by 7 bases and 6 bases, with 19 bases remaining between them. CDR3 sequence: CASTNGKGSGQPQHF. As DNA, the CDR3 is TGTGCCAGCACCAACGGGAAGGGGAGCGGTCAGCCCCAGCATTTT.

CDR3 in DNA: TGTGCCATCAGTGACAGACCCTCGACACTGAACACTGAAGCTTTCTTT. It codes for CAISDRPSTLNTEAFF. The J gene is TRBJ1-1, the V gene TRBV10-3; D uncertain. Trimming left V 3 bases short and J 0 bases short, with 14 bases between. CDR3 length: 16 amino acids. Germline V gene sequence: CDR1 ENHRY, CDR2 SYGVKD.

The gene calls are TRBV18 and TRBJ2-7; 7 nucleotides align to TRBD2. J was trimmed by 2 bases and V by 3 bases; bases with no gene match: 7. There are 15 residues in the CDR3. The V gene's germline CDR1 is KGHSH and CDR2 LQKENI. The CDR3 spells CASSPGTTHPYEQYF. The CDR3 DNA reads TGTGCCAGCTCACCCGGGACTACTCACCCCTACGAGCAGTACTTC.

This chain joins TRBV7-9 and TRBJ2-7; 10 positions match TRBD1. The ends lost 7 bases at V and 1 base at J; junction bases unmatched: 7. The V gene's germline CDR1 is SEHNR and CDR2 FQNEAQ (reference sequence). The length of the CDR3 is 15 residues. This CDR3 is CASIRLDRGSYEQYF. DNA of the CDR3: TGTGCCAGCATCAGACTGGACAGGGGGTCCTACGAGCAGTACTTC.

The CDR3 bases are TGCGCCAGCAGCCGCAAGCGACAAGAGACCCAGTACTTC. This gives the protein CASSRKRQETQYF. This chain uses TRBV4-1 with TRBJ2-5; D is undetermined. Trimming took off 4 bases at V and 2 bases at J, with 8 bases between the two ends. Germline CDR1 and CDR2: MGHRA and YSYEKL. The CDR3 contains 13 residues.

The chain has TRBV9 and TRBJ2-7; 7 bases are a match to TRBD1. Germline V lookup: CDR1 SGDLS, CDR2 YYNGEE. V lost 3 bases to trimming and J lost 0 bases; unmatched junction nucleotides: 9. This CDR3 contains 16 residues. This chain's CDR3 is CASSAGPGGPSYEQYF. In DNA form, the CDR3 reads TGTGCCAGCAGCGCGGGTCCAGGGGGTCCCTCCTACGAGCAGTACTTC.

The J gene is TRBJ2-7, the V gene TRBV10-3, with D hard to call. The CDR3 contains 14 residues. V lost 5 bases and J 1 base, leaving 12 bases between the germline ends. Germline CDR1 and CDR2: ENHRY and SYGVKD. The CDR3 region is CAISTIDPSYEQYF. The CDR3 bases are TGTGCCATCAGTACAATTGACCCGTCCTACGAGCAGTACTTC.

The chain uses TRBV28 and TRBJ2-7; TRBD2 matches at 8 bases. Germline values: CDR1 MDHEN, CDR2 SYDVKM. The CDR3 sequence is 16 residues long. The ends lost 4 bases at V and 1 base at J; junction bases unmatched: 9. Here the CDR3 reads CASSYPPGLGSYEQYF. The CDR3 DNA sequence: TGTGCCAGCAGTTACCCCCCGGGACTAGGGTCCTACGAGCAGTACTTC.

V gene TRBV10-3 combines with J gene TRBJ1-2, with D possibly matching TRBD1 (6 bases). The V and J ends lost 6 bases and 8 bases respectively, with 16 bases between them. Germline CDR1 and CDR2: ENHRY and SYGVKD. The CDR3 runs 13 residues. DNA for the CDR3: TGTGCCATCAGAACACAGGGACCGGGCGGCTACACCTTC. Encoded protein: CAIRTQGPGGYTF.

V gene TRBV4-1 combines with J gene TRBJ2-5; a weak D match, TRBD1 (6 bases). Trimming took 1 base from V and 6 from J, leaving 6 bases between them. The CDR3 spans 12 residues. Germline CDR1 MGHRA, CDR2 YSYEKL. The CDR3 spells CASSQGGQTQYF. CDR3 nucleotide sequence: TGCGCCAGCAGCCAAGGGGGGCAGACCCAGTACTTC.